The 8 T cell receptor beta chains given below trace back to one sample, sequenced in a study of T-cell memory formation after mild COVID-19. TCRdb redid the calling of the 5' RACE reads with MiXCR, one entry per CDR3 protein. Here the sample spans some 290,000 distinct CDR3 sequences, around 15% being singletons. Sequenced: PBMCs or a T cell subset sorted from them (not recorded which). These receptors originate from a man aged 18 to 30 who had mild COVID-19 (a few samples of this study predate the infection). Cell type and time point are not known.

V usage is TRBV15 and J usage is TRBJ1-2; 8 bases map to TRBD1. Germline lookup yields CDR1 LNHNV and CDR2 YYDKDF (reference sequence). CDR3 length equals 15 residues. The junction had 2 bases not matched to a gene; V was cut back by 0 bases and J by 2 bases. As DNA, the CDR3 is TGTGCCACCAGCAGAGATTCAGGGGGCAACTATGGCTACACCTTC. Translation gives CATSRDSGGNYGYTF. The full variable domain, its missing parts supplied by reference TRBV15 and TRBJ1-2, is DAMVIQNPRYQVTQFGKPVTLSCSQTLNHNVMYWYQQKSSQAPKLLFHYYDKDFNNEADTPDNFQSRRPNTSFCFLDIRSPGLGDTAMYLCATSRDSGGNYGYTFGSGTRLTVV.

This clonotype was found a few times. CDR3 DNA sequence: TGCAGTGTAACAGGGGGCGCGGAAGAGACCCAGTACTTC. This translates into CSVTGGAEETQYF. This sequence joins TRBV20-1 and TRBJ2-5; TRBD1 matches at 9 bases. J gave up 3 bases and V 7 bases, and 6 bases lay outside the gene matches. CDR1 is DFQATT and CDR2 is SNEGSKA in the germline V gene (reference sequence). CDR3 size: 13 residues.

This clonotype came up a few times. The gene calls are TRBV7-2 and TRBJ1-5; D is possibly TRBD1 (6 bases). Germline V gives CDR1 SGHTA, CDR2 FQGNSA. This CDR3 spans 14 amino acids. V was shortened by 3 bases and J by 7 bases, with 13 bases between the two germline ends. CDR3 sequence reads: CASSFTGTGQPQHF. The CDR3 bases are TGTGCCAGCAGCTTTACAGGGACGGGACAGCCCCAGCATTTT.

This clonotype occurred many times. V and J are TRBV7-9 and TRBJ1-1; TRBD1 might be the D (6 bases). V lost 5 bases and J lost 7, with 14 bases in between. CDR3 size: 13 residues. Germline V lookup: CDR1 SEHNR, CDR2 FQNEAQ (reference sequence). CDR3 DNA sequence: TGTGCCAGCAGCCCCGGGAACAGGGTTGAAGCTTTCTTT. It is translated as CASSPGNRVEAFF.

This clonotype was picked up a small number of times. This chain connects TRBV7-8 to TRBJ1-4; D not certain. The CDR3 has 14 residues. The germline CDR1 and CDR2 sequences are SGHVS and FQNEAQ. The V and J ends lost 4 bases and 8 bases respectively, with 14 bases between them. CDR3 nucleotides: TGTGCCAGCAGCTCGAGGAGCATTGGAGAAAAACTGTTTTTT. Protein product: CASSSRSIGEKLFF.

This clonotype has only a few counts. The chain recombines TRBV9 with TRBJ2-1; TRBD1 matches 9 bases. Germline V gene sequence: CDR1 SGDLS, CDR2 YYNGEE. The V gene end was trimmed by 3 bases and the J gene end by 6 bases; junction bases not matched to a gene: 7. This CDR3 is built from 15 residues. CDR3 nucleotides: TGTGCCAGCAGCGCCCCGGGACAGGGCCTCAATGAGCAGTTCTTC. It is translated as CASSAPGQGLNEQFF.

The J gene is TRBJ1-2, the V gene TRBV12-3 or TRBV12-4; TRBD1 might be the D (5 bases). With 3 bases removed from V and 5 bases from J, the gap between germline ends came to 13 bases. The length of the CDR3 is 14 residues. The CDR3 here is CASSFRGGFYGYTF. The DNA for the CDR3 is TGTGCCAGCAGTTTTAGGGGCGGCTTTTATGGCTACACCTTC.

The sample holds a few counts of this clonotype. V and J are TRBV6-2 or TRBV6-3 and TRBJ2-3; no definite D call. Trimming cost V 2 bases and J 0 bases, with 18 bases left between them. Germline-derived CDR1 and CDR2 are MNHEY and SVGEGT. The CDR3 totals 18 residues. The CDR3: CASSYNPRGYSSTDTQYF. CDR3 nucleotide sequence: TGTGCCAGCAGTTACAACCCCCGTGGCTATTCTAGCACAGATACGCAGTATTTT.